The clone carrying this T cell receptor (beta chain) was counted between two and nine times. Its cognate antigen is unknown. CDR1 MNHEY and CDR2 SMNVEV come from the germline V gene (reference sequence). V shed 0 bases, J shed 3 bases, and the junction held 5 bases outside the gene matches. The CDR3 has 18 residues. TCRdb redid the calling of the 5' RACE reads with MiXCR, one entry per CDR3 protein. The sample lists 1.5 million to 2 million distinct CDR3 sequences, about 31% occurring once. These data are taken from a study of identical twins. Healthy Caucasians alone served as donors. The study, taken as a whole, reports: Weaker excess twin sharing was observed in beta out-of-frame sequences. Zero-insertion analyses might be partly confounded by invariant T cells like MAIT and iNKT.

The source material was cord blood. The chain links TRBV27 to TRBJ2-3; the match to TRBD2 covers 14 bases. The TCR was taken from a newborn girl in good health. Here the CDR3 reads CASSLSGTSGSETDTQYF. The DNA for the CDR3 is TGTGCCAGCAGTTTATCCGGGACTAGCGGGAGTGAGACAGATACGCAGTATTTT.